This T cell receptor beta chain was documented in a study of neurological immune-mediated disorders. There are many counts of this clonotype. Its specificity is unknown. Findings of the study overall: Phylogenetically, 18 of 34 multiple sclerosis patients' repertoires fell into one related-CDR3 cluster, a possible signature. The multiple sclerosis repertoire cluster showed no association with any clinical or MRI feature. The authors stated that larger cohorts are needed.

V lost 4 bases and J lost 7, with 11 bases in between. This CDR3 comprises 12 residues. Per the germline V gene, CDR1 is SGDLS and CDR2 is YYNGEE. As for the cDNA, it was generated by 5'RACE with 10-nucleotide random UMIs. Each CDR3 protein is one row after TCRdb ran MiXCR on the 5' RACE reads. This sample has over 45,000 distinct CDR3 sequences, with 4.5% to 7% found just once. The sorted libraries took 1 million CD4+ or CD8+ T cells. The chain links TRBV9 to TRBJ1-2; TRBD1 is a possible D gene (6 bases). Sequenced input: CD4+ T cells from blood. This receptor was obtained from a woman in her late teens or twenties with multiple sclerosis. CDR3 nucleotide sequence: TGTGCCAGCAGCTTACACAGGGCTGGCTACACCTTC. Protein sequence: CASSLHRAGYTF.